One sample yielded the 24 T cell receptor beta chains listed below, sequenced in a study of a mutant IDH1 vaccine in newly diagnosed glioma (TCRdb year 2021). The time point label on this specimen signifies: baseline, week 1 (first vaccination visit). Read against the paper, the sample's treatment or condition label means: pre-vaccination baseline after standard-of-care therapy. The library relied on the immunoSEQ multiplex PCR assay. TCRdb holds this immuneACCESS table with in-frame rearrangements only. Some clones are missing; in checked studies, unresolved V genes explain under half, and the rest has no known cause. This sample holds approximately 20,000 clones; 70% to 90% were observed only once. The ten largest clonotypes hold about 5% of the sample. Sequenced here: PBMCs, sampled from a glioma patient treated with radiotherapy, temozolomide or both. These receptor sequences come from a man between 40 and 49 years old with glioma.

The V and J genes are TRBV12-5 and TRBJ1-2; D may be TRBD1 (5 bases). Trimming removed 0 bases at V and 7 bases at J, with 21 bases between. Looked up from germline, CDR1 is LGHNT and CDR2 is FRNRAP. The CDR3 spans 17 residues. This chain's CDR3 is CASGLVTSGRMNAGYTF. The DNA of the CDR3 is TGTGCTAGTGGTTTGGTAACGTCAGGGAGGATGAATGCTGGCTACACCTTC. Full variable domain (rest looked up from reference TRBV12-5 and TRBJ1-2): DARVTQTPRHKVTEMGQEVTMRCQPILGHNTVFWYRQTMMQGLELLAYFRNRAPLDDSGMPKDRFSAEMPDATLATLKIQPSEPRDSAVYFCASGLVTSGRMNAGYTFGSGTRLTVV.

The chain carries TRBV15 and TRBJ1-4; D ambiguous. The CDR3 is 13 residues long. Germline V gene sequence: CDR1 LNHNV, CDR2 YYDKDF (reference sequence). The V and J ends lost 0 bases and 6 bases respectively, with 5 bases between them. Here the CDR3 DNA reads TGTGCCACCAGCAGAGATCGGGATGAAAAACTGTTTTTT. It codes for CATSRDRDEKLFF.

The chain recombines TRBV15 with TRBJ2-2, with D possibly matching TRBD1 (5 bases). CDR3 length equals 17 residues. The germline CDR1 and CDR2 sequences are LNHNV and YYDKDF (reference sequence). V lost 1 base and J lost 1, with 13 bases in between. The CDR3 coding sequence is TGTGCCACCAGCAGAGGCAGGGCCCTCCAGAACACCGGGGAGCTGTTTTTT. This translates into CATSRGRALQNTGELFF.

This chain links TRBV5-1 with TRBJ1-4, with D maybe TRBD1 (6 bases). Germline assignment: CDR1 SGHRS and CDR2 YFSETQ. V lost 6 bases to trimming and J lost 7 bases, with 19 bases between them. The CDR3 sequence is 15 residues long. CDR3 region: CASMKFGGSGEKLFF. CDR3 nucleotides: TGCGCCAGCATGAAATTTGGGGGCTCGGGTGAAAAACTGTTTTTT.

The chain combines TRBV6-1 with TRBJ2-2, with no clear D. CDR1 is MNHNS and CDR2 is SASEGT in the germline V gene. V lost 3 bases, J lost 2 bases, and 10 bases lay in between. The CDR3 consists of 15 residues. Here the CDR3 DNA reads TGTGCCAGCAGTGAGGCATACTACAACACCGGGGAGCTGTTTTTT. This encodes CASSEAYYNTGELFF.

The V and J genes are TRBV5-1 and TRBJ2-1, with 7 bases matching TRBD2. The length of the CDR3 is 13 residues. J gave up 5 bases and V 3 bases, and 2 bases lay outside the gene matches. The germline CDR1 and CDR2 sequences are SGHRS and YFSETQ. CDR3 sequence: CASSWGGNNEQFF. As DNA, the CDR3 is TGCGCCAGCAGCTGGGGGGGGAACAATGAGCAGTTCTTC.

The chain is built from TRBV18 and TRBJ1-1; D is ambiguous. V lost 3 bases, J lost 0 bases, and 11 bases lay in between. CDR3 length: 15 residues. Germline assignment: CDR1 KGHSH and CDR2 LQKENI. CDR3 DNA: TGTGCCAGCTCACCTCGCGGAGCCATGAACACTGAAGCTTTCTTT. Amino acids: CASSPRGAMNTEAFF. Complete variable domain (other parts from reference TRBV18 and TRBJ1-1): NAGVMQNPRHLVRRRGQEARLRCSPMKGHSHVYWYRQLPEEGLKFMVYLQKENIIDESGMPKERFSAEFPKEGPSILRIQQVVRGDSAAYFCASSPRGAMNTEAFFGQGTRLTVV.

This sequence joins TRBV5-8 and TRBJ1-5; 11 bases are shared with TRBD1. This CDR3 has 15 amino acids. V lost 5 bases to trimming and J lost 3 bases; unmatched junction nucleotides: 4. Germline V gene data show CDR1 as SGHTS and CDR2 as YDEGEE. CDR3 region: CASRGQGVPNQPQHF. The CDR3 DNA reads TGTGCCAGCAGGGGACAGGGGGTCCCCAATCAGCCCCAGCATTTT. The full variable domain, completed using reference TRBV5-8 and TRBJ1-5, is EAGVTQSPTHLIKTRGQQATLRCSPISGHTSVYWYQQALGLGLQFLLWYDEGEERNRGNFPPRFSGRQFPNYSSELNVNALELEDSALYLCASRGQGVPNQPQHFGDGTRLSIL.

The chain links TRBV6-5 to TRBJ1-1; no clear D. Germline CDR1 and CDR2: MNHEY and SVGAGI. V lost 7 bases, J lost 4 bases, and 13 bases lay in between. The CDR3 length is 13 residues. CDR3 coding DNA: TGTGCCAGCAACCCCGATAGAGGCACTGAAGCTTTCTTT. Its protein is CASNPDRGTEAFF.

The rearrangement joins TRBV14 to TRBJ2-1, with D perhaps TRBD1 (6 bases). Trimming removed 1 base at V and 6 bases at J, with 16 bases between. The CDR3 spans 16 residues. The V gene's germline CDR1 is SGHDN and CDR2 FVKESK. In DNA, the CDR3 is TGTGCCAGCAGCCAAGTAGGGGGAGTGGAGCGCAATGAGCAGTTCTTC. This gives the protein CASSQVGGVERNEQFF.

The rearrangement links TRBV5-6 to TRBJ2-7; tentatively, D is TRBD1 or TRBD2 (5 bases each). Deletions cut 4 bases from V and 3 bases from J, with 8 bases between. This CDR3 spans 12 amino acids. Germline lookup yields CDR1 SGHDT and CDR2 YYEEEE. The CDR3 loop reads CASSPRGYEQYF. The CDR3 nucleotides are TGTGCCAGCAGCCCGAGGGGCTACGAGCAGTACTTC.

The rearrangement links TRBV19 to TRBJ1-3, with TRBD1 as a possible D gene (6 bases). The CDR3 spans 15 residues. Trimming stripped 5 bases from V and 2 bases from J, with 13 bases between. Per germline, CDR1 LNHDA and CDR2 SQIVND (reference sequence). The CDR3 DNA follows: TGTGCCAGTAGTCTACAGGGAGGGCCTGGAAACACCATATATTTT. This codes for CASSLQGGPGNTIYF.

The chain combines TRBV5-1 with TRBJ1-1; D possibly corresponds to TRBD1 (5 bases). The V and J ends lost 2 bases and 0 bases respectively, with 11 bases between them. CDR3 length equals 15 residues. CDR1 SGHRS and CDR2 YFSETQ come from the germline V gene. The CDR3, as DNA: TGCGCCAGCAGCTTATTTTCGGACATGAACACTGAAGCTTTCTTT. Encoded protein: CASSLFSDMNTEAFF. Full variable domain (missing parts from reference TRBV5-1 and TRBJ1-1): KAGVTQTPRYLIKTRGQQVTLSCSPISGHRSVSWYQQTPGQGLQFLFEYFSETQRNKGNFPGRFSGRQFSNSRSEMNVSTLELGDSALYLCASSLFSDMNTEAFFGQGTRLTVV.

The chain joins TRBV10-3 to TRBJ1-1, with a weak D call TRBD1 (6 bases). The CDR3 is 14 residues long. The germline V and J ends were trimmed by 3 bases and 5 bases, with 13 bases remaining between them. Germline V gene lookup returns CDR1 ENHRY and CDR2 SYGVKD. For the CDR3, the DNA is TGTGCCATCAGTGACCGCACAGGACAGACTGAAGCTTTCTTT. It specifies CAISDRTGQTEAFF.

This chain uses TRBV9 with TRBJ2-1, with 11 bases that match TRBD2. The CDR3 is made up of 15 amino acids. The V gene's germline CDR1 is SGDLS and CDR2 YYNGEE. The J segment lost 9 bases and the V segment lost 0 bases, leaving 5 bases of the junction unmatched. CDR3 nucleotides: TGTGCCAGCAGCGTAGAACTAGCGGGAGTTGGTGAGCAGTTCTTC. Its translation is CASSVELAGVGEQFF.

The chain combines TRBV10-3 with TRBJ2-7; 9 bases are a match to TRBD1. Trimming cost V 4 bases and J 6 bases; bases outside gene matches: 10. CDR1 is ENHRY, CDR2 SYGVKD, per germline. The CDR3 totals 15 residues. The CDR3 sequence is CAISASGTGSSEQYV. CDR3 sequence (DNA): TGTGCCATCAGTGCGTCCGGGACAGGGAGTTCCGAGCAGTACGTC.

The rearrangement links TRBV6-1 to TRBJ1-1, with 7 positions matching TRBD1. This CDR3 contains 13 residues. Germline V gene sequence: CDR1 MNHNS, CDR2 SASEGT. V lost 4 bases to trimming and J lost 3 bases; unmatched junction nucleotides: 2. The CDR3 protein is CASSGQGYTEAFF. DNA of the CDR3: TGTGCCAGCAGTGGACAGGGATACACTGAAGCTTTCTTT.

The chain is built from TRBV7-2 and TRBJ1-1; 7 nucleotides line up with TRBD1. The ends lost 5 bases at V and 1 base at J; junction bases unmatched: 4. Per germline, CDR1 SGHTA and CDR2 FQGNSA. The CDR3 is made up of 14 amino acids. In nucleotides, the CDR3 is TGTGCCAGCAGCCTGGGACAGTCGAACACTGAAGCTTTCTTT. Translation gives CASSLGQSNTEAFF.

This clone was detected a few times. CDR3 in amino acids: CASSELAGGADTQYF. CDR3 in DNA: TGTGCCAGCAGTGAGTTGGCAGGAGGAGCAGATACGCAGTATTTT. This chain links TRBV6-1 with TRBJ2-3; D perhaps matches TRBD2 (5 bases). Germline CDR1 is MNHNS and CDR2 is SASEGT. V was pared by 3 bases and J by 4 bases, with 14 bases between. The CDR3 totals 15 residues.

The genes are TRBV5-6 and TRBJ2-3; no reliable D call. This CDR3 has 13 residues. V was trimmed by 1 base and J by 5 bases, leaving 8 bases between them. In germline, CDR1 is SGHDT, CDR2 YYEEEE. Written as DNA, the CDR3 is TGTGCCAGCAGCTTGTCTAGTCTAGATACGCAGTATTTT. Translation gives CASSLSSLDTQYF.

The gene calls are TRBV27 and TRBJ2-2; 8 nucleotides agree with TRBD1. V lost 5 bases to trimming and J lost 1 base; unmatched junction nucleotides: 0. The CDR3 contains 14 residues. Germline values: CDR1 MNHEY, CDR2 SMNVEV (reference sequence). DNA for the CDR3: TGTGCCAGCAGTGGACAGGGGAACACCGGGGAGCTGTTTTTT. This translates into CASSGQGNTGELFF.

The CDR3 DNA reads TGTGCCAGTCGAGTTACAGGGGATTTCACTGAAGCTTTCTTT. Amino acids: CASRVTGDFTEAFF. V usage is TRBV2 and J usage is TRBJ1-1; 7 positions agree with TRBD1. The CDR3 extends over 14 amino acids. The V segment lost 9 bases and the J segment 4 bases; nucleotides outside the gene matches: 11. Germline V lookup: CDR1 SNHLY, CDR2 FYNNEI.

J is TRBJ2-1 and V is TRBV27; tentatively, D is TRBD2 (5 bases). The CDR3 is 13 amino acids. Trimming took 3 bases from V and 5 from J, leaving 8 bases between them. The germline CDR1 and CDR2 sequences are MNHEY and SMNVEV (reference sequence). The CDR3 sequence is CASSLGVNNEQFF. The CDR3 nucleotides are TGTGCCAGCAGTTTGGGAGTAAACAATGAGCAGTTCTTC.

J is TRBJ1-2 and V is TRBV19; D is perhaps TRBD1 (6 bases). Trimming left V 2 bases short and J 3 bases short, with 10 bases between. Looked up from germline, CDR1 is LNHDA and CDR2 is SQIVND (reference sequence). The CDR3 is made up of 14 amino acids. CDR3 nucleotide sequence: TGTGCCAGTAGTATACAGGGGCAGGACTATGGCTACACCTTC. Translating it yields CASSIQGQDYGYTF. Full variable domain (remainder filled in from reference TRBV19 and TRBJ1-2): DGGITQSPKYLFRKEGQNVTLSCEQNLNHDAMYWYRQDPGQGLRLIYYSQIVNDFQKGDIAEGYSVSREKKESFPLTVTSAQKNPTAFYLCASSIQGQDYGYTFGSGTRLTVV.